This section outlines one TCR beta chain sequence together with its context. Its binding antigen is unknown. No much larger clone is present one base from it, and per-base qualities are unavailable. Library method: the immunoSEQ multiplex PCR assay. On the authors' methods: A statistical classification framework was built to diagnose cytomegalovirus status from the catalog of TCR beta chain sequences. TCRdb provides this immuneACCESS table in a form limited to in-frame rearrangements. Some clones are lacking; in checked studies, under half of them reflect an unresolved V gene, and why the rest are absent is not known. V and J calls and clone size are as listed in that table; D and trimming were resolved from the DNA. The sample records about 270,000 clones, 80% to 90% of which are singletons. In total, the top ten clones hold approximately 1% of the sample. The donors belonged to the validation cohort of about 110 subjects, which was separate from the approximately 660-subject first cohort.

The source of the sample is a study of cytomegalovirus exposure and HLA in healthy donors (dated by TCRdb to about 2017). Regarding the research as a whole: The approximately 710 repertoires of the first cohort and the approximately 110 validation repertoires were produced on the same platform, according to a later analysis. The study was designed to test whether signatures of past pathogen exposure could be identified by cataloging public T cell receptors. A separate validation cohort of 100 to 150 different subjects was used in addition to the 666-subject first cohort. To predict cytomegalovirus infection status, the study brought together high-throughput TCR immunosequencing, statistical association of individual TCRs with disease status, and machine learning. On the study overall, not on this receptor specifically: The study listed 150 to 200 TCR beta chains as associated with cytomegalovirus. The validation cohort had no HLA typing available for a later analysis, so co-occurrence within that cohort was assessed over all 120 repertoires. While some public TCRs were present in many individuals, most TCR sequences turned up only very rarely across donors. In both the original and validation cohorts, the classifier was reported to diagnose cytomegalovirus status with high specificity and sensitivity. A later analysis found that TCRs clustered in the first cohort also tended to co-occur in the 100 to 150 validation repertoires, with approximately 95% of cluster scores above 0. In vitro tests confirmed that a few of the cytomegalovirus-associated TCR beta chains recognize cytomegalovirus antigens. According to the authors, the approach could potentially be generalized to other disease states and immunological phenotypes.

Relative to germline, V is missing 6 bases and J is missing 2 bases, with 10 bases of the junction outside any gene match. From the cysteine up to the phenylalanine, the CDR3 has a length of 15 residues. Solely the CDR3 DNA is kept, with 45 bases framed from the first base. CDR1 and CDR2, looked up from the germline V gene, are MNHEY and SVGAGI. The TCR comes from a woman aged 18-29 years in good health and CMV-seronegative. Source material: PBMCs. This sequence uses TRBV6-5 and TRBJ2-7; 7 central nucleotides agree with TRBD2. The DNA reads TGTGCCAGCAGCTACGGGAGAGGGAGGGCCTACGAGCAGTACTTC. It codes for CASSYGRGRAYEQYF.